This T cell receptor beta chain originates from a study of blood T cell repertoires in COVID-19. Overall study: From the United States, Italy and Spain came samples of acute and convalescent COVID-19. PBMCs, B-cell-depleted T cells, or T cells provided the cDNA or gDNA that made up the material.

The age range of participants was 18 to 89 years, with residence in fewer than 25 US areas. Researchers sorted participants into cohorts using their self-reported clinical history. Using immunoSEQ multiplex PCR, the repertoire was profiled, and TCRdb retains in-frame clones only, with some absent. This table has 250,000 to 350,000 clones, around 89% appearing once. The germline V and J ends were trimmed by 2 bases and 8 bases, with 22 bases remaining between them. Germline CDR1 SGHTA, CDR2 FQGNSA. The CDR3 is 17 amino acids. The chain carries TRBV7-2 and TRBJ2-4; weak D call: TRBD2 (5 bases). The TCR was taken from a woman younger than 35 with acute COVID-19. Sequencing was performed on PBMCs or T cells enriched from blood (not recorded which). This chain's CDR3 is CASSLNVVGSLRDIQYF. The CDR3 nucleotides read TGTGCCAGCAGCTTAAACGTGGTGGGATCCCTGAGGGACATTCAGTACTTC. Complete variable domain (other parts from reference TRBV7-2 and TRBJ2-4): GAGVSQSPSNKVTEKGKDVELRCDPISGHTALYWYRQSLGQGLEFLIYFQGNSAPDKSGLPSDRFSAERTGGSVSTLTIQRTQQEDSAVYLCASSLNVVGSLRDIQYFGAGTRLSVL.